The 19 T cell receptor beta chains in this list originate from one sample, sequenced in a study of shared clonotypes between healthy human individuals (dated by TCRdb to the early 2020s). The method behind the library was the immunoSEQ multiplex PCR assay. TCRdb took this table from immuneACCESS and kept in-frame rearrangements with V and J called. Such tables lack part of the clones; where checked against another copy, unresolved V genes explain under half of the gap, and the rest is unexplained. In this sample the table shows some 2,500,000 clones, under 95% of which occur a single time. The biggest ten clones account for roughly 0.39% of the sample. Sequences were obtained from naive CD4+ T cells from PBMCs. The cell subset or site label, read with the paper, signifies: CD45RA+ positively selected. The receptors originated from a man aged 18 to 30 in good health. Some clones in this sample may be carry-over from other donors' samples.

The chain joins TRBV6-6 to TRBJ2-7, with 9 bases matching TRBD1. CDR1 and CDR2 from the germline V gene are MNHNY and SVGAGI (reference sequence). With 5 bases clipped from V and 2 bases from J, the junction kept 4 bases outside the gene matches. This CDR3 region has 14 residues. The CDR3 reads CASSQRQGAYEQYF. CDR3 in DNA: TGTGCCAGCAGTCAGAGACAGGGGGCCTACGAGCAGTACTTC.

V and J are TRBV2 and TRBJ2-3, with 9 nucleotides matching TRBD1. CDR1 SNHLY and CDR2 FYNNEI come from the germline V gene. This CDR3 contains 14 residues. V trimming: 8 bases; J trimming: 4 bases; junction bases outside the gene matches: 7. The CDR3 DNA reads TGTGCCAGCCTCCCCGGGACAGGGCCAGATACGCAGTATTTT. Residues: CASLPGTGPDTQYF. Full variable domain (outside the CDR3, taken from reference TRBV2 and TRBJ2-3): EPEVTQTPSHQVTQMGQEVILRCVPISNHLYFYWYRQILGQKVEFLVSFYNNEISEKSEIFDDQFSVERPDGSNFTLKIRSTKLEDSAMYFCASLPGTGPDTQYFGPGTRLTVL.

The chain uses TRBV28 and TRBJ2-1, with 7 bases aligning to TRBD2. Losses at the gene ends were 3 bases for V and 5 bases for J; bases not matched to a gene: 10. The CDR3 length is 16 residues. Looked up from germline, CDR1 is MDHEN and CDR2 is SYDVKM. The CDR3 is CASSFGAGVLNNEQFF. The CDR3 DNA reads TGTGCCAGCAGTTTTGGGGCGGGGGTTCTGAACAATGAGCAGTTCTTC.

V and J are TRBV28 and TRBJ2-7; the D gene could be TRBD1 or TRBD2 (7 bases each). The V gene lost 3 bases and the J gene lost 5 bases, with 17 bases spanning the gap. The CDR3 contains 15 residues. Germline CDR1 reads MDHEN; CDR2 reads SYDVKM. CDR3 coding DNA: TGTGCCAGCAGTTTCCCAGGGGGGGGTCGGGACGAGCAGTACTTC. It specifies CASSFPGGGRDEQYF. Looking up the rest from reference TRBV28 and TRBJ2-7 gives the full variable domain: DVKVTQSSRYLVKRTGEKVFLECVQDMDHENMFWYRQDPGLGLRLIYFSYDVKMKEKGDIPEGYSVSREKKERFSLILESASTNQTSMYLCASSFPGGGRDEQYFGPGTRLTVT.

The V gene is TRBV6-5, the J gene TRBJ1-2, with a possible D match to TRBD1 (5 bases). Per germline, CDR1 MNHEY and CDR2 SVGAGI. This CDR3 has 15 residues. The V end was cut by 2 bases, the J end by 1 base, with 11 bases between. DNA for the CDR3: TGTGCCAGCAGTTACGTCCTGGGACTTAACTATGGCTACACCTTC. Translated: CASSYVLGLNYGYTF.

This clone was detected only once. CDR3 nucleotides: TGTGCCAGCAGCACCCGCGGACGAACCGTTCACGAGCAGTACTTC. Translating it yields CASSTRGRTVHEQYF. This chain links TRBV11-2 with TRBJ2-7; D is unresolved. The CDR3 runs 15 residues. The V end was cut by 5 bases, the J end by 5 bases, with 19 bases between. Per germline, CDR1 SGHAT and CDR2 FQNNGV.

Here the CDR3 reads CASRPGQGSEKLFF. The CDR3 nucleotides read TGTGCCAGCAGGCCAGGACAGGGTAGTGAAAAACTGTTTTTT. V usage is TRBV28 and J usage is TRBJ1-4; TRBD1 matches at 8 bases. The junction had 7 bases not matched to a gene; V was cut back by 6 bases and J by 7 bases. The CDR3 consists of 14 residues. CDR1 is MDHEN and CDR2 is SYDVKM in the germline V gene.

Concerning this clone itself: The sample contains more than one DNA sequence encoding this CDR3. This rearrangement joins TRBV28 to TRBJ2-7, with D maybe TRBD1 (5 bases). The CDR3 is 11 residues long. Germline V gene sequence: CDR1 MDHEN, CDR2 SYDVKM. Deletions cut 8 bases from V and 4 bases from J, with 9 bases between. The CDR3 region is CASGTGYEQYF. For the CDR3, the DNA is TGTGCCAGCGGAACAGGTTACGAGCAGTACTTC.

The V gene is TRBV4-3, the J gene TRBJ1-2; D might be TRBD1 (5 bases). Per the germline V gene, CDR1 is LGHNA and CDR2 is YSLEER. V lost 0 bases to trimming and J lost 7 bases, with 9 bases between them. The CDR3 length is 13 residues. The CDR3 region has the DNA TGCGCCAGCAGCCAAGATCGGGGCACTGGCTACACCTTC. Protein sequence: CASSQDRGTGYTF.

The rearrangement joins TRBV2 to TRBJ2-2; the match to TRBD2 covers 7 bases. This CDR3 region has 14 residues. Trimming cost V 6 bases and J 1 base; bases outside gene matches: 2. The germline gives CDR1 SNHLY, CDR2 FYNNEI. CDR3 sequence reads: CASRSSGNTGELFF. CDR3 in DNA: TGTGCCAGCAGATCTAGCGGGAACACCGGGGAGCTGTTTTTT.

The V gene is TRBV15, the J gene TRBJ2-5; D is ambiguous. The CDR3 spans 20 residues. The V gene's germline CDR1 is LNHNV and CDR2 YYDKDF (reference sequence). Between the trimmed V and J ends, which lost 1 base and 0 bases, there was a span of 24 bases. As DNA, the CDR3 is TGTGCCACCAGCAGAGCTAAACCCGGAACAGCAAGCCCCCACCAAGAGACCCAGTACTTC. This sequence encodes CATSRAKPGTASPHQETQYF.

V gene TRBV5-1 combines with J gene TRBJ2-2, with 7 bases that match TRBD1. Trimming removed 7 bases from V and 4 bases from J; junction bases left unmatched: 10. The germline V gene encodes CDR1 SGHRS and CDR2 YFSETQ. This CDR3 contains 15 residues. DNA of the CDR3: TGCGCCAGCGGGGACAGTATTATTTTCACCGGGGAGCTGTTTTTT. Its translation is CASGDSIIFTGELFF.

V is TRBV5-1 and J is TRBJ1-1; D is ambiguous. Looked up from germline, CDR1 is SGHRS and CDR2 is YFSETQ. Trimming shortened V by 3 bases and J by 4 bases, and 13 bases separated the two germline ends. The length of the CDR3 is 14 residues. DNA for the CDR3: TGCGCCAGCAGCTCCCAACCGGACGGCACTGAAGCTTTCTTT. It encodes CASSSQPDGTEAFF. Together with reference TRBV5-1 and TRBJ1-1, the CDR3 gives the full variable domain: KAGVTQTPRYLIKTRGQQVTLSCSPISGHRSVSWYQQTPGQGLQFLFEYFSETQRNKGNFPGRFSGRQFSNSRSEMNVSTLELGDSALYLCASSSQPDGTEAFFGQGTRLTVV.

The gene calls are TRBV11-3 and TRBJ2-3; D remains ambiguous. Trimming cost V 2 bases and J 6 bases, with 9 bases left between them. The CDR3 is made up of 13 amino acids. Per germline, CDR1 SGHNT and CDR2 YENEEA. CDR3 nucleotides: TGTGCCAGCAGCTTATCTGTTTCGGATACGCAGTATTTT. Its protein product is CASSLSVSDTQYF.

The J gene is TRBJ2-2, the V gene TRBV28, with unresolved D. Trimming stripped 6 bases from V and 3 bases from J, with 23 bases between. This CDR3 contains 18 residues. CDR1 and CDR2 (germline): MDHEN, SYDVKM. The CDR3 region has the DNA TGTGCCAGCAGGTACCCTATCCGACAAAGTCAACACACCGGGGAGCTGTTTTTT. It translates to CASRYPIRQSQHTGELFF.

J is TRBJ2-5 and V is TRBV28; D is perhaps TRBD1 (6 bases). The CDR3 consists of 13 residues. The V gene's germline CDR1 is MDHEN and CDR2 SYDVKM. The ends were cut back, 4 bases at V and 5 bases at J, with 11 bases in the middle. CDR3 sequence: CASSSTGSETQYF. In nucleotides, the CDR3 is TGTGCCAGCAGTTCAACAGGGAGCGAGACCCAGTACTTC.

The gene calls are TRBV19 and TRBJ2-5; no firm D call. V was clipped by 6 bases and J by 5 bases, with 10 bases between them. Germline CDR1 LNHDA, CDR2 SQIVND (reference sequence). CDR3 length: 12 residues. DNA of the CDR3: TGTGCCAGTAGCCAAAACGGGGAGACCCAGTACTTC. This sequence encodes CASSQNGETQYF.

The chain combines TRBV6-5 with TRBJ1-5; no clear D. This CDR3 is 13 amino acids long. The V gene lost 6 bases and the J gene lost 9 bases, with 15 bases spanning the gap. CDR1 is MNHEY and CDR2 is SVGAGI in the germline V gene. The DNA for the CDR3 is TGTGCCAGCAGCCCCGGGAAACTTCTGCCCCAGCATTTT. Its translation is CASSPGKLLPQHF.

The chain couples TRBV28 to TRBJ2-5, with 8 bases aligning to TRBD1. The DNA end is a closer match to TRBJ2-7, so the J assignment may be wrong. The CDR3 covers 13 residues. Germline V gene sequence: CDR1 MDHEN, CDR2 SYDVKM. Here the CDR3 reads CASSSRQGYEQYF. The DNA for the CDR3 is TGTGCCAGCAGTTCTCGACAGGGGTACGAGCAGTACTTC.